In its sample, the clone carrying this T cell receptor (beta chain) was seen a few times. Antigen unknown. The data originate from a study of identical twins. Whole-study results and caveats: Excess low generation probability was seen in twin-shared out-of-frame alpha sequences.

TCRdb re-derived calls from the 5' RACE reads in MiXCR, one entry per CDR3 protein. The sample carries more than 1.5 million distinct CDR3 sequences, around 29% recorded once. The CDR3 spans 12 residues. Trimming left V 5 bases short and J 5 bases short, with 9 bases between. Germline V gene data show CDR1 as SGHAT and CDR2 as FQNNGV. This TCR came from a newborn girl in good health. The V gene is TRBV11-2, the J gene TRBJ2-5; D is unclear. Sequenced sample: cord blood. The DNA for the CDR3 is TGTGCCAGCAGCATAGGTCGGGAGACCCAGTACTTC. Encoded protein: CASSIGRETQYF.